The 15 T cell receptor beta chains presented below share a single source sample, sequenced in a study of beta chain features in type 1 diabetes. The investigators reverse transcribed all of the isolated RNA, so they sequenced expressed TCRB transcripts. Only in-frame clones appear in the TCRdb table, and some are missing; sequencing was by immunoSEQ multiplex PCR. The sample comprises roughly 370,000 clones, over 11% of which are singletons, and about 0.034% rests with the top ten. What was sequenced was naive CD4+ T cells from blood. These TCRs come from a man younger than 45 in good health.

In its sample, this clone was seen a few times. V usage is TRBV25-1 and J usage is TRBJ2-5, with D possibly TRBD1 on 5 matching bases. The germline V and J ends were trimmed by 8 bases and 1 base, with 14 bases remaining between them. In germline, CDR1 is MGHDK, CDR2 SYGVNS. The CDR3 length is 14 residues. CDR3: CASSQYRSQETQYF. CDR3 DNA sequence: TGTGCCAGCTCCCAATACAGGAGCCAAGAGACCCAGTACTTC.

This chain joins TRBV7-9 and TRBJ2-1; 9 positions match TRBD2. Germline V lookup: CDR1 SEHNR, CDR2 FQNEAQ (reference sequence). The CDR3 loop spans 17 amino acids. V shed 3 bases and J 3 bases; nucleotides not matched to a gene: 9. The CDR3 region is CASSFGGLADLYNEQFF. In DNA, the CDR3 is TGTGCCAGCAGCTTTGGGGGACTAGCCGATCTCTACAATGAGCAGTTCTTC.

This CDR3 reads CASSQPSGVYNEQFF. CDR3 nucleotide sequence: TGCGCCAGCAGCCAACCTAGCGGGGTCTACAATGAGCAGTTCTTC. The J gene is TRBJ2-1, the V gene TRBV4-3; 9 positions match TRBD2. V was clipped by 2 bases and J by 3 bases; unmatched bases: 2. The germline V gene encodes CDR1 LGHNA and CDR2 YSLEER. The CDR3 totals 15 residues.

This clone was counted only a few times. The chain recombines TRBV7-9 with TRBJ2-2; no firm D call. The CDR3 extends over 14 amino acids. Trimming took off 5 bases at V and 1 base at J, with 8 bases between the two ends. Per germline, CDR1 SEHNR and CDR2 FQNEAQ (reference sequence). CDR3 in DNA: TGTGCCAGCAGCCCCCCTAGGAACACCGGGGAGCTGTTTTTT. This encodes CASSPPRNTGELFF.

This chain links TRBV11-3 with TRBJ2-2, with D unresolved. Germline values: CDR1 SGHNT, CDR2 YENEEA. V shed 1 base and J shed 6 bases, with 6 bases lying between them. This CDR3 spans 13 amino acids. The CDR3: CASSLAGAGELFF. CDR3 bases: TGTGCCAGCAGCTTAGCTGGGGCCGGGGAGCTGTTTTTT.

This clone has only a few counts. The rearrangement links TRBV6-5 to TRBJ1-2; D unclear. Trimming took off 0 bases at V and 4 bases at J, with 6 bases between the two ends. Germline V gene sequence: CDR1 MNHEY, CDR2 SVGAGI. The CDR3 consists of 13 residues. The CDR3 is CASSYSRSYGYTF. DNA for the CDR3: TGTGCCAGCAGTTACTCGCGCAGCTATGGCTACACCTTC.

This clone has just a few counts. The genes are TRBV18 and TRBJ2-3, with D unclear. V was shortened by 2 bases and J by 6 bases, with 9 bases between the two germline ends. This CDR3 spans 13 amino acids. CDR1 is KGHSH and CDR2 is LQKENI in the germline V gene. CDR3 bases: TGTGCCAGCTCACCAAGAAATGAGGATACGCAGTATTTT. The encoded protein is CASSPRNEDTQYF.

The V call is TRBV5-1, the J call TRBJ2-6; no reliable D call. The CDR3 loop spans 15 amino acids. Germline CDR1 reads SGHRS; CDR2 reads YFSETQ. Trimming shortened V by 5 bases and J by 2 bases, and 11 bases separated the two germline ends. The CDR3 is CASRLRVAGANVLTF. The CDR3 bases are TGCGCCAGCAGACTTAGGGTGGCTGGGGCCAACGTCCTGACTTTC.

Many counts were recorded for this clone. The chain employs TRBV29-1 and TRBJ2-5; 9 positions match TRBD1. Germline assignment: CDR1 SQVTM and CDR2 ANQGSEA. The CDR3 spans 12 residues. Trimming removed 5 bases from V and 7 bases from J; junction bases left unmatched: 5. The CDR3 coding sequence is TGCAGCGTTAAGGGACAGGGTTGGACCCAGTACTTC. As protein: CSVKGQGWTQYF.

There are many counts of this clone. V is TRBV30 and J is TRBJ2-1, with D unresolved. Trimming shortened V by 3 bases and J by 0 bases, and 6 bases separated the two germline ends. CDR3 size: 13 residues. The germline V gene encodes CDR1 GTSNPN and CDR2 SVGIG (reference sequence). Written as DNA, the CDR3 is TGTGCCTGGAGCGGAAACTCCTACAATGAGCAGTTCTTC. Protein sequence: CAWSGNSYNEQFF.

This clone was picked up a small number of times. The rearrangement links TRBV30 to TRBJ2-1; D unresolved. Trimming shortened V by 0 bases and J by 4 bases, and 7 bases separated the two germline ends. The CDR3 is 13 amino acids. CDR1 is GTSNPN and CDR2 is SVGIG in the germline V gene (reference sequence). CDR3 loop: CAWSVYRYNEQFF. The CDR3 nucleotides are TGTGCCTGGAGTGTATATCGGTACAATGAGCAGTTCTTC.

The V and J genes are TRBV7-2 and TRBJ1-6; D call uncertain. CDR1 SGHTA and CDR2 FQGNSA come from the germline V gene. Trimming pared 5 bases from V and 9 bases from J, leaving 11 bases between. The CDR3 contains 13 residues. CDR3 residues: CASSPESSSPLHF. For the CDR3, the DNA is TGTGCCAGCAGCCCGGAGTCCAGTTCACCCCTCCACTTT.

On this clone: Other nucleotide sequences from this sample produce the same CDR3. The chain combines TRBV29-1 with TRBJ1-2, with TRBD1 as a possible D gene (6 bases). Germline V gives CDR1 SQVTM, CDR2 ANQGSEA. The CDR3 has 12 amino acids. Trimming pared 3 bases from V and 5 bases from J, leaving 10 bases between. In DNA, the CDR3 is TGCAGCGTTGACAGGGGTGGTTATGGCTACACCTTC. Translating it yields CSVDRGGYGYTF.

This clone was seen more than once but under ten times. The chain links TRBV27 to TRBJ1-1; 8 bases are shared with TRBD1. The germline CDR1 and CDR2 sequences are MNHEY and SMNVEV (reference sequence). The CDR3 totals 15 residues. V trimming: 5 bases; J trimming: 0 bases; junction bases outside the gene matches: 5. CDR3 DNA sequence: TGTGCCAGCAGTCCACCGGGACAGGTGAACACTGAAGCTTTCTTT. Translating gives CASSPPGQVNTEAFF.

This clone was counted at least ten times. V usage is TRBV7-2 and J usage is TRBJ2-7; 10 bases fit TRBD1. The germline CDR1 and CDR2 sequences are SGHTA and FQGNSA. The CDR3 runs to 15 residues. The trim removed 5 bases at V and 0 bases at J, leaving 4 bases unmatched. The CDR3, as DNA: TGTGCCAGCAGCGAGGGACAGGGGACCTCCTACGAGCAGTACTTC. It yields the protein CASSEGQGTSYEQYF.